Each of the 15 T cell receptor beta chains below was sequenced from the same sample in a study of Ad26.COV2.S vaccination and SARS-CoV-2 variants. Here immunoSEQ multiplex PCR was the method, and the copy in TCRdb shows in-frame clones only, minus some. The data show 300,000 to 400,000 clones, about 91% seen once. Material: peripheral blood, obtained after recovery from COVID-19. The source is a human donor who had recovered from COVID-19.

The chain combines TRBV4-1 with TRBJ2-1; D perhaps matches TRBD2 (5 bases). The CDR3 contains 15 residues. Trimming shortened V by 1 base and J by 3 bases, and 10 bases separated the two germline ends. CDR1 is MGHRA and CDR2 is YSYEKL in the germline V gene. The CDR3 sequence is CASSQGRRLYNEQFF. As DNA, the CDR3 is TGCGCCAGCAGCCAAGGGAGGAGACTCTACAATGAGCAGTTCTTC.

The chain's CDR3 is CASSLVSTSYEQYF. The CDR3 nucleotides read TGTGCCAGCAGCTTAGTTAGTACCTCCTACGAGCAGTACTTC. The rearrangement links TRBV7-2 to TRBJ2-7; no clear D. The CDR3 runs 14 residues. The V end was cut by 1 base, the J end by 0 bases, with 7 bases between. The germline V gene has CDR1 SGHTA and CDR2 FQGNSA. The full variable domain, completed using reference TRBV7-2 and TRBJ2-7, is GAGVSQSPSNKVTEKGKDVELRCDPISGHTALYWYRQSLGQGLEFLIYFQGNSAPDKSGLPSDRFSAERTGGSVSTLTIQRTQQEDSAVYLCASSLVSTSYEQYFGPGTRLTVT.

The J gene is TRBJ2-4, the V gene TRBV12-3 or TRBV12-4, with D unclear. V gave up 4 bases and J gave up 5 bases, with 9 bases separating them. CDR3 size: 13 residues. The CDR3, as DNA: TGTGCCAGCAGTTCTAGACGCCAAAACATTCAGTACTTC. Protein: CASSSRRQNIQYF.

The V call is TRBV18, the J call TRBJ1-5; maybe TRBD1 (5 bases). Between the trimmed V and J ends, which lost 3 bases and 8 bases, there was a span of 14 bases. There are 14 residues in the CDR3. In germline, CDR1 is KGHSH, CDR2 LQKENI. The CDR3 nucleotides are TGTGCCAGCTCACCTACGCGGGGGTTTAAGCCCCAGCATTTT. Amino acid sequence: CASSPTRGFKPQHF. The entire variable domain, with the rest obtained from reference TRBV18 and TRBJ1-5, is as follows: NAGVMQNPRHLVRRRGQEARLRCSPMKGHSHVYWYRQLPEEGLKFMVYLQKENIIDESGMPKERFSAEFPKEGPSILRIQQVVRGDSAAYFCASSPTRGFKPQHFGDGTRLSIL.

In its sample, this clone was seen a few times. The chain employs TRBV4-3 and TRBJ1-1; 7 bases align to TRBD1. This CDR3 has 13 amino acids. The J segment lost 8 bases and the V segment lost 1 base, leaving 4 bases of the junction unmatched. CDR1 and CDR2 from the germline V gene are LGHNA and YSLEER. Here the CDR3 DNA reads TGCGCCAGCAGCCAAGGGGACAGCAGAGAAGCTTTCTTT. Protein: CASSQGDSREAFF.

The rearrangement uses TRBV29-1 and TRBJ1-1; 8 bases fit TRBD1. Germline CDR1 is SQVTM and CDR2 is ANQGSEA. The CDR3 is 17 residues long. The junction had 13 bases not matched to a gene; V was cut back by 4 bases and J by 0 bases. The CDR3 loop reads CSVGGQGAALVNTEAFF. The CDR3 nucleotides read TGCAGCGTTGGGGGGCAGGGGGCGGCTTTGGTGAACACTGAAGCTTTCTTT. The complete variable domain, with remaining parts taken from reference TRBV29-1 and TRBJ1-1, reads SAVISQKPSRDICQRGTSLTIQCQVDSQVTMMFWYRQQPGQSLTLIATANQGSEATYESGFVIDKFPISRPNLTFSTLTVSNMSPEDSSIYLCSVGGQGAALVNTEAFFGQGTRLTVV.

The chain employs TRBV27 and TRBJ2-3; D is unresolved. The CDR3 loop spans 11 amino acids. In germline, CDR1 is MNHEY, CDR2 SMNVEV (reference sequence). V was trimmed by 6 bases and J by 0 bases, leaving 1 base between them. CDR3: CASRSTDTQYF. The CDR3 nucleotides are TGTGCCAGCAGGAGCACAGATACGCAGTATTTT.

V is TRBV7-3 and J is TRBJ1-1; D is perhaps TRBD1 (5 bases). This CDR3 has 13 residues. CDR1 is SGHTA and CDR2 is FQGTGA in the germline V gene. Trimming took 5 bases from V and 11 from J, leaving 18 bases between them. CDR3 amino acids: CASSPSAGGEAFF. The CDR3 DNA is TGTGCCAGCAGCCCCAGTGCGGGGGGGGAGGCTTTCTTT.

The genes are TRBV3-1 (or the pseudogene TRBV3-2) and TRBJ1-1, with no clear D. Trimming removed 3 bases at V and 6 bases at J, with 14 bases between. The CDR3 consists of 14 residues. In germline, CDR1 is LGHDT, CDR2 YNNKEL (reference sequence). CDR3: CASSHGGGFAEAFF. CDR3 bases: TGTGCCAGCAGCCACGGTGGTGGGTTTGCTGAAGCTTTCTTT.

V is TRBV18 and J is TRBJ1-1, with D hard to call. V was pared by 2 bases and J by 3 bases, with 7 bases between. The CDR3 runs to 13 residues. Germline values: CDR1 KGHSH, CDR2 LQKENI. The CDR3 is CASSPEGHTEAFF. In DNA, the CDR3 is TGTGCCAGCTCACCAGAGGGCCACACTGAAGCTTTCTTT.

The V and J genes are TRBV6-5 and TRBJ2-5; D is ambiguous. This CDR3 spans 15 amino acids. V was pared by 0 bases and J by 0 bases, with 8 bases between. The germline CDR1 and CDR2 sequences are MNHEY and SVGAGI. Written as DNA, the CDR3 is TGTGCCAGCAGTTACTCGGAAGTTAACCAAGAGACCCAGTACTTC. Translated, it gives CASSYSEVNQETQYF.

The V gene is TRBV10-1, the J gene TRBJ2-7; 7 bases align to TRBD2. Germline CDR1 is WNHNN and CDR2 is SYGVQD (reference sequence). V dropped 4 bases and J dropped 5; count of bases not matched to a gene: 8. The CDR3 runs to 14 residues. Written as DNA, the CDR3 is TGCGCCAGCAGTGCCGGGGGGAGGTCGAACGAGCAGTACTTC. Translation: CASSAGGRSNEQYF.

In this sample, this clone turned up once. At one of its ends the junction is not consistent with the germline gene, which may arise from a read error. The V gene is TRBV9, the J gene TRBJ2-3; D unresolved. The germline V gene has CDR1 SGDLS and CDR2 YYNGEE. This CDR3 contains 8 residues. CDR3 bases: TGTGCCAGCAGCCCGGGTGATTTT. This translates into CASSPGDF.

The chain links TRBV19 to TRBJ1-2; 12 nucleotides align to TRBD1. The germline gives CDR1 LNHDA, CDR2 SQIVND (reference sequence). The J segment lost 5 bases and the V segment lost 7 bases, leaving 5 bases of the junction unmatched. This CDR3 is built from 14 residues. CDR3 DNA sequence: TGTGCCAGTATCGGGACAGGGGGCAGGTATGGCTACACCTTC. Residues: CASIGTGGRYGYTF. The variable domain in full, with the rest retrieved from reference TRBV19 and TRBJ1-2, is DGGITQSPKYLFRKEGQNVTLSCEQNLNHDAMYWYRQDPGQGLRLIYYSQIVNDFQKGDIAEGYSVSREKKESFPLTVTSAQKNPTAFYLCASIGTGGRYGYTFGSGTRLTVV.

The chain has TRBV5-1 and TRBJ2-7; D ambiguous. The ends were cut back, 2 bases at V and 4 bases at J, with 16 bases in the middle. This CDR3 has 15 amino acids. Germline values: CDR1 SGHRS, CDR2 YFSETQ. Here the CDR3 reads CASSFKGHEGYEQYF. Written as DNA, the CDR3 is TGCGCCAGCAGCTTCAAGGGCCATGAAGGGTACGAGCAGTACTTC.